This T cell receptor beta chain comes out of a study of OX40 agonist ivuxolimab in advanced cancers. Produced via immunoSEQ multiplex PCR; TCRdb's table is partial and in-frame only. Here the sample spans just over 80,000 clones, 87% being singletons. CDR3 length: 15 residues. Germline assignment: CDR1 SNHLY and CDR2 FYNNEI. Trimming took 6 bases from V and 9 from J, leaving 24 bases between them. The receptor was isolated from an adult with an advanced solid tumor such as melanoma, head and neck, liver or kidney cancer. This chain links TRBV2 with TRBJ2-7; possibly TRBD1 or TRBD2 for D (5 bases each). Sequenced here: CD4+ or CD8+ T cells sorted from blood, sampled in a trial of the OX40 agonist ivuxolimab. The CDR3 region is CASRDTGSQRGPQYF. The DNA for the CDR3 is TGTGCCAGCAGGGACACCGGGTCCCAGAGGGGCCCGCAGTACTTC.